The T cell receptor beta chain under discussion was sequenced for a study of blood T cell repertoires in COVID-19. In the study overall: Both acute and convalescent COVID-19 samples were obtained from the United States, Italy and Spain. T cells, B-cell-depleted T cells, or PBMCs provided the cDNA or gDNA that served as material.

Germline loops: CDR1 SGHTA, CDR2 FQGNSA. CDR3 length: 16 amino acids. V was clipped by 5 bases and J by 0 bases, with 11 bases between them. Authors' methods: For nucleated cells, counts were estimated from reference gene primer amplification. Here immunoSEQ multiplex PCR was the method, and the copy in TCRdb shows in-frame clones only, minus some. V and J calls and clone size come straight from that table; D and trimming were deduced from the DNA. The table records nearly 45,000 clones, approximately 90% of them present only once. A Seattle source enrolled patients during active infection and followed them longitudinally.

This TCR derives from a man in his forties with COVID-19, enrolled during active disease. The rearrangement uses TRBV7-2 and TRBJ1-6, with no clear D. The material sequenced was peripheral blood. In DNA form, the CDR3 reads TGTGCCAGCAGCGAAACCTGGAGCTCCTATAATTCACCCCTCCACTTT. Its translation: CASSETWSSYNSPLHF.